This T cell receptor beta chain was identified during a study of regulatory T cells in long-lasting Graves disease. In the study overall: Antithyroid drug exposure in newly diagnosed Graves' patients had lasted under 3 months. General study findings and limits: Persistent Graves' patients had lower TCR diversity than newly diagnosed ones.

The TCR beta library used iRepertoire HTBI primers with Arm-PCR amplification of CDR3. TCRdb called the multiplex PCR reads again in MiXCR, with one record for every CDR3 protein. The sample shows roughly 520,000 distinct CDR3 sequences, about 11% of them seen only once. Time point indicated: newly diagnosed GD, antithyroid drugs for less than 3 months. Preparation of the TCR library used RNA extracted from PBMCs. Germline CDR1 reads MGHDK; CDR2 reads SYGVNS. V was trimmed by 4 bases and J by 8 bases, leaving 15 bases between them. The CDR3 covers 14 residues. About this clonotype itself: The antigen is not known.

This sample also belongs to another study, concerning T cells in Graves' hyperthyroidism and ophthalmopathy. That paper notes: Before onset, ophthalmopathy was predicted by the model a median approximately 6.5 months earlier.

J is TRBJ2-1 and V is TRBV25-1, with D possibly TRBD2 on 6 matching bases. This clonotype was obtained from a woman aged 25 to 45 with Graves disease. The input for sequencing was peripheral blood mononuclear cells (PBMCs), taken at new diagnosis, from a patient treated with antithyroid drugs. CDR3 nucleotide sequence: TGTGCCAGCAGTGTCGCGGGAAGGGTGGATGAGCAGTTCTTC. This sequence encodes CASSVAGRVDEQFF.